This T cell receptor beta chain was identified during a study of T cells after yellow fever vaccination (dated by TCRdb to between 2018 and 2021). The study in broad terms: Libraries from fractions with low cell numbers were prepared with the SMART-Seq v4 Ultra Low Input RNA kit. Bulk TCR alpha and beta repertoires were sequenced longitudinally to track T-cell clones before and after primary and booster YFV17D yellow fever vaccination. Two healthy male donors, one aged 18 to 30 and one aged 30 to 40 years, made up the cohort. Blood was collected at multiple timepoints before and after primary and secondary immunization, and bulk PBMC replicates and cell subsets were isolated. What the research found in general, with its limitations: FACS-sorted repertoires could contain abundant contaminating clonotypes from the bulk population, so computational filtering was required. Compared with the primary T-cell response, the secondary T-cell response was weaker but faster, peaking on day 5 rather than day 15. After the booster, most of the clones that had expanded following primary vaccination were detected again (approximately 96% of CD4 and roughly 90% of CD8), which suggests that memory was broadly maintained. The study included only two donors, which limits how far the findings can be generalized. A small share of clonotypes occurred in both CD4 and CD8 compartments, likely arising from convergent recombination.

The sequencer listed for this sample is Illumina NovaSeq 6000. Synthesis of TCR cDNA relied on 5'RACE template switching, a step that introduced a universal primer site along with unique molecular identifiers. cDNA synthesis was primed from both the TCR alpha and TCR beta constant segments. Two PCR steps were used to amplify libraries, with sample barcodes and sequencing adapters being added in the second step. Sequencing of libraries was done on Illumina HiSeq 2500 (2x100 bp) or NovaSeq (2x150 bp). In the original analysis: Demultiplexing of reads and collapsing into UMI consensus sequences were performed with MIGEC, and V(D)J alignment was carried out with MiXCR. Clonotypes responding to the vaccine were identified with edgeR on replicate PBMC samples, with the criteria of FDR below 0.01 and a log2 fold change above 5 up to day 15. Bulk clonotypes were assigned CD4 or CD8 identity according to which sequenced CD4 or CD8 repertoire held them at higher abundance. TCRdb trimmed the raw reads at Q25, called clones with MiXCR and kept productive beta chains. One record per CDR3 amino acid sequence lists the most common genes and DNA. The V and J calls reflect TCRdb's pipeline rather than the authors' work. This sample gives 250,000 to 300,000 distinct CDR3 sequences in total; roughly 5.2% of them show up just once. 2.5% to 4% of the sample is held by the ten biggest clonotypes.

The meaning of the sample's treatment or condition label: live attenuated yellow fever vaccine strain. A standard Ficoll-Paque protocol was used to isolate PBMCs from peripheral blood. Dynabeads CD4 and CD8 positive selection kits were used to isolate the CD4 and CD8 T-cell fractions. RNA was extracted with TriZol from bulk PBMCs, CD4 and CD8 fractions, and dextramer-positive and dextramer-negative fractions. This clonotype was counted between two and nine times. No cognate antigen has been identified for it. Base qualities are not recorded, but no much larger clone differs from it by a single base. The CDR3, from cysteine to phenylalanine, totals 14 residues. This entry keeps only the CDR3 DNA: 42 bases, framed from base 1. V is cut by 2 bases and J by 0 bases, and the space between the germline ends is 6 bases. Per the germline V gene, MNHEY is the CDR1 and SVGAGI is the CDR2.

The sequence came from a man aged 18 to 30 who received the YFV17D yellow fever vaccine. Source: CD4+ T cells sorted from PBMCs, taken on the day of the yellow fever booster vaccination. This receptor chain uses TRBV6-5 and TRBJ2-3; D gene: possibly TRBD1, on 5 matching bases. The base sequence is TGTGCCAGCAGTTACCAGGGTAGCACAGATACGCAGTATTTT. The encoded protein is CASSYQGSTDTQYF.